The 31 T cell receptor beta chains listed next were all sequenced from one sample in a study of neurological immune-mediated disorders. Using its own MiXCR run on the 5' RACE reads, TCRdb lists one record per CDR3 protein. The repertoire holds 65,000 to 75,000 distinct CDR3 sequences, with over 5% as singletons. The sequenced sample consisted of PBMCs. The receptors come from a human donor with multiple sclerosis. The donor label of this sample is uncertain.

The V and J genes are TRBV30 and TRBJ1-1, with D unresolved. Germline V gene lookup returns CDR1 GTSNPN and CDR2 SVGIG (reference sequence). The CDR3 has 12 amino acids. V lost 0 bases and J lost 1, with 3 bases in between. In DNA, the CDR3 is TGTGCCTGGAGTGTAGGGAACACTGAAGCTTTCTTT. This encodes CAWSVGNTEAFF.

This clonotype has only a few counts. The rearrangement uses TRBV5-1 and TRBJ1-1; D remains ambiguous. CDR3 length: 16 residues. The germline gives CDR1 SGHRS, CDR2 YFSETQ. With 0 bases removed from V and 0 bases from J, the gap between germline ends came to 12 bases. CDR3 DNA sequence: TGCGCCAGCAGCTTGGATGGAGCCGTAATGAACACTGAAGCTTTCTTT. The encoded protein is CASSLDGAVMNTEAFF.

This clonotype was seen repeatedly, ten times or more. The V call is TRBV9, the J call TRBJ2-2; TRBD2 matches at 7 bases. This CDR3 is 14 amino acids long. The V and J ends lost 4 bases and 7 bases, in that order; junction bases with no gene match: 7. The germline V gene has CDR1 SGDLS and CDR2 YYNGEE. CDR3 region: CASSSGTSGGELFF. CDR3 DNA: TGTGCCAGCAGCAGCGGGACGAGTGGCGGGGAGCTGTTTTTT.

In this sample, this clonotype turned up a few times. The chain couples TRBV5-1 to TRBJ2-3, with TRBD1 matching over 7 bases. The ends lost 4 bases at V and 6 bases at J; junction bases unmatched: 5. The germline V gene encodes CDR1 SGHRS and CDR2 YFSETQ. The CDR3 extends over 13 amino acids. The CDR3 here is CASSGGQLDTQYF. For the CDR3, the DNA is TGCGCCAGCAGCGGGGGACAGTTGGATACGCAGTATTTT.

This clonotype was observed at least ten times. This chain connects TRBV20-1 to TRBJ2-5, with D maybe TRBD2 (6 bases). Germline values: CDR1 DFQATT, CDR2 SNEGSKA (reference sequence). V was trimmed by 5 bases and J by 4 bases, leaving 17 bases between them. The CDR3 extends over 14 amino acids. CDR3 DNA: TGCAGTGCTCCCCCCCCTAGCGAAACAGAGACCCAGTACTTC. It codes for CSAPPPSETETQYF.

This clonotype was seen ten or more times. CDR3 protein: CASSFSQGGTYEQYF. CDR3 nucleotides: TGTGCCAGCAGCTTCTCCCAGGGGGGCACCTACGAGCAGTACTTC. The chain employs TRBV11-2 and TRBJ2-7, with TRBD1 as a possible D gene (7 bases). V was shortened by 3 bases and J by 2 bases, with 14 bases between the two germline ends. Germline values: CDR1 SGHAT, CDR2 FQNNGV. The CDR3 contains 15 residues. Looking up the rest from reference TRBV11-2 and TRBJ2-7 gives the full variable domain: EAGVAQSPRYKIIEKRQSVAFWCNPISGHATLYWYQQILGQGPKLLIQFQNNGVVDDSQLPKDRFSAERLKGVDSTLKIQPAKLEDSAVYLCASSFSQGGTYEQYFGPGTRLTVT.

This clonotype was found many times. The chain links TRBV10-2 to TRBJ1-5, with D possibly being TRBD1 (5 bases). The CDR3 is 13 amino acids. The germline V gene encodes CDR1 WSHSY and CDR2 SAAADI. The ends were cut back, 9 bases at V and 7 bases at J, with 16 bases in the middle. The CDR3 DNA sequence: TGCGCCAGTACCGACAGATGGGGACAGCCCCAGCATTTT. Encoded protein: CASTDRWGQPQHF.

This clonotype was seen at least ten times. The J gene is TRBJ1-1, the V gene TRBV30; D not resolved. The V end was cut by 1 base, the J end by 6 bases, with 12 bases between. There are 13 residues in the CDR3. Germline V gene lookup returns CDR1 GTSNPN and CDR2 SVGIG (reference sequence). This CDR3 is CAWSDDYVAEAFF. The CDR3 DNA is TGTGCCTGGAGTGACGACTATGTGGCTGAAGCTTTCTTT.

At least ten counts were recorded for this clonotype. CDR3 in amino acids: CASSLGRTNSPLHF. For the CDR3, the DNA is TGTGCCAGCAGCTTGGGACGTACTAATTCACCCCTCCACTTT. The V call is TRBV7-8, the J call TRBJ1-6; D may be TRBD1 (5 bases). The V and J ends lost 3 bases and 6 bases respectively, with 9 bases between them. The CDR3 contains 14 residues. The germline V gene encodes CDR1 SGHVS and CDR2 FQNEAQ. The variable domain in full, completed from reference TRBV7-8 and TRBJ1-6, reads GAGVSQSPRYKVAKRGQDVALRCDPISGHVSLFWYQQALGQGPEFLTYFQNEAQLDKSGLPSDRFFAERPEGSVSTLKIQRTQQEDSAVYLCASSLGRTNSPLHFGNGTRLTVT.

The rearrangement joins TRBV5-5 to TRBJ2-1; 12 nucleotides align to TRBD2. The CDR3 runs 14 residues. Germline V CDR1 and CDR2: SGHKS, YYEKEE (reference sequence). Trimming took 4 bases from V and 8 from J; bases not matched to a gene: 4. CDR3 sequence reads: CASSKLAGGHEQFF. The CDR3 DNA is TGTGCCAGCAGCAAGCTAGCGGGGGGGCATGAGCAGTTCTTC.

Many counts were recorded for this clonotype. The chain combines TRBV5-1 with TRBJ1-6; 9 bases match TRBD1. Per germline, CDR1 SGHRS and CDR2 YFSETQ. The junction had 4 bases not matched to a gene; V was cut back by 2 bases and J by 7 bases. The CDR3 runs 15 residues. The CDR3 DNA follows: TGCGCCAGCAGCTTCTGGGGACAGGGAAATTCACCCCTCCACTTT. Its protein is CASSFWGQGNSPLHF.

This clonotype was observed at least ten times. The genes are TRBV7-8 and TRBJ1-4; 8 nucleotides match TRBD1. V lost 4 bases, J lost 4 bases, and 5 bases stayed unmatched. Germline CDR1 SGHVS, CDR2 FQNEAQ. This CDR3 has 15 amino acids. The CDR3 loop reads CASSSLQGVNEKLFF. The CDR3, as DNA: TGTGCCAGCAGCTCACTACAGGGGGTTAATGAAAAACTGTTTTTT.

This clonotype has ten or more counts. The chain links TRBV5-1 to TRBJ1-1; a weak D match, TRBD1 (5 bases). This CDR3 spans 16 amino acids. V was trimmed by 2 bases and J by 0 bases, leaving 14 bases between them. From germline, CDR1 is SGHRS and CDR2 YFSETQ. CDR3 coding DNA: TGCGCCAGCAGCTTAGGACACAGGAACTTGAACACTGAAGCTTTCTTT. Its protein product is CASSLGHRNLNTEAFF.

This clonotype has ten or more counts. The chain carries TRBV11-2 and TRBJ1-6; weak D call: TRBD1 (6 bases). Germline loops: CDR1 SGHAT, CDR2 FQNNGV. V was clipped by 6 bases and J by 2 bases, with 14 bases between them. CDR3 size: 16 residues. The DNA for the CDR3 is TGTGCCAGCAGTCAGAGAGGGGGACCCTATAATTCACCCCTCCACTTT. Translating it yields CASSQRGGPYNSPLHF. The entire variable domain, with the rest obtained from reference TRBV11-2 and TRBJ1-6, is as follows: EAGVAQSPRYKIIEKRQSVAFWCNPISGHATLYWYQQILGQGPKLLIQFQNNGVVDDSQLPKDRFSAERLKGVDSTLKIQPAKLEDSAVYLCASSQRGGPYNSPLHFGNGTRLTVT.

This clonotype was detected many times. J is TRBJ1-1 and V is TRBV5-6, with TRBD1 as a possible D gene (5 bases). This CDR3 is built from 13 residues. The germline V and J ends were trimmed by 4 bases and 4 bases, with 11 bases remaining between them. Germline V gene sequence: CDR1 SGHDT, CDR2 YYEEEE. The CDR3 DNA sequence: TGTGCCAGCAGCGGGGCTCGGGGCACTGAAGCTTTCTTT. Amino acid sequence: CASSGARGTEAFF.

This clonotype was seen at least ten times. The chain combines TRBV18 with TRBJ2-7; a possible D gene is TRBD2 (6 bases). The CDR3 runs to 15 residues. CDR1 KGHSH and CDR2 LQKENI come from the germline V gene. Trimming removed 4 bases from V and 0 bases from J, with 13 bases in between. CDR3 loop: CASSQGGTVSYEQYF. In DNA form, the CDR3 reads TGTGCCAGCTCACAGGGCGGGACGGTCTCCTACGAGCAGTACTTC.

In this sample, this clonotype turned up many times. J is TRBJ2-7 and V is TRBV5-1; D unresolved. The CDR3 has 13 amino acids. The ends were cut back, 5 bases at V and 3 bases at J, with 12 bases in the middle. Germline assignment: CDR1 SGHRS and CDR2 YFSETQ. CDR3 sequence: CASSWTVSYEQYF. Written as DNA, the CDR3 is TGCGCCAGCAGTTGGACCGTAAGCTACGAGCAGTACTTC.

This clonotype was seen ten or more times. This chain uses TRBV20-1 with TRBJ1-1, with no clear D. Germline values: CDR1 DFQATT, CDR2 SNEGSKA (reference sequence). This CDR3 comprises 14 residues. V was trimmed by 0 bases and J by 2 bases, leaving 10 bases between them. CDR3 protein: CSARDRAGNTEAFF. The CDR3 nucleotides are TGCAGTGCTAGAGATAGGGCGGGTAACACTGAAGCTTTCTTT.

This clonotype was recorded many times. The chain combines TRBV4-1 with TRBJ2-2; possible D gene TRBD2, 6 bases. Between the trimmed V and J ends, which lost 4 bases and 7 bases, there was a span of 19 bases. CDR1 and CDR2 (germline): MGHRA, YSYEKL. CDR3 size: 16 residues. CDR3 amino acids: CASSPGLRLVVGELFF. For the CDR3, the DNA is TGCGCCAGCAGCCCCGGCTTGCGACTAGTGGTCGGGGAGCTGTTTTTT.

The sample holds many counts of this clonotype. The chain combines TRBV20-1 with TRBJ2-3; TRBD1 matches at 7 bases. V trimming: 3 bases; J trimming: 0 bases; junction bases outside the gene matches: 6. This CDR3 spans 15 amino acids. The V gene's germline CDR1 is DFQATT and CDR2 SNEGSKA (reference sequence). The CDR3 coding sequence is TGCAGTGCTAGTCTGAGGGACAGAAGCACAGATACGCAGTATTTT. It encodes CSASLRDRSTDTQYF.

This clonotype was counted ten times or more. The CDR3 coding sequence is TGTGCCAGCAGCAAAAAGGGGTGGGCAGATACGCAGTATTTT. As protein: CASSKKGWADTQYF. V gene TRBV21-1 combines with J gene TRBJ2-3; the table assigns TRBD1, which was not confirmed against the DNA. TRBV21-1 is shown as a pseudogene. The CDR3 totals 14 residues.

This clonotype was observed many times. The rearrangement joins TRBV20-1 to TRBJ2-7, with 7 nucleotides matching TRBD2. CDR1 and CDR2 from the germline V gene are DFQATT and SNEGSKA (reference sequence). Trimming removed 6 bases from V and 2 bases from J; junction bases left unmatched: 10. The CDR3 runs 14 residues. CDR3 amino acids: CSAPPAGLTYEQYF. CDR3 bases: TGCAGTGCCCCTCCAGCGGGGCTCACCTACGAGCAGTACTTC.

Ten or more counts support this clonotype. The CDR3 protein is CASSPDGSSYNSPLHF. DNA for the CDR3: TGCGCCAGCAGCCCCGACGGGAGCTCCTATAATTCACCCCTCCACTTT. V gene TRBV5-1 combines with J gene TRBJ1-6, with D hard to call. V was cut by 4 bases and J by 0 bases, with 11 bases left in between. Germline CDR1 reads SGHRS; CDR2 reads YFSETQ. This CDR3 region has 16 residues.

The chain couples TRBV4-1 to TRBJ2-7; the match to TRBD2 covers 9 bases. This CDR3 has 14 amino acids. Germline lookup yields CDR1 MGHRA and CDR2 YSYEKL. Trimming took 9 bases from V and 0 from J; bases not matched to a gene: 6. Here the CDR3 reads CASNASGASYEQYF. CDR3 in DNA: TGCGCCAGTAATGCTAGCGGGGCCTCCTACGAGCAGTACTTC.

There are many counts of this clonotype. This sequence joins TRBV10-3 and TRBJ1-2; TRBD1 matches 9 bases. Germline V gene lookup returns CDR1 ENHRY and CDR2 SYGVKD. CDR3 size: 15 residues. Trimming removed 3 bases from V and 3 bases from J; junction bases left unmatched: 5. The CDR3, as DNA: TGTGCCATCAGTGAAGGGACAGGGTACGACTATGGCTACACCTTC. Protein product: CAISEGTGYDYGYTF.

This clonotype has ten or more counts. This chain joins TRBV20-1 and TRBJ2-3, with D perhaps TRBD2 (5 bases). The V and J ends lost 5 bases and 2 bases respectively, with 11 bases between them. The germline CDR1 and CDR2 sequences are DFQATT and SNEGSKA (reference sequence). The CDR3 loop spans 13 amino acids. The CDR3 protein is CSARGFLTDTQYF. Here the CDR3 DNA reads TGCAGTGCTCGGGGATTCCTCACAGATACGCAGTATTTT.

In this sample, this clonotype turned up many times. The chain couples TRBV20-1 to TRBJ2-7, with TRBD1 as a possible D gene (6 bases). CDR3 length: 12 amino acids. The germline gives CDR1 DFQATT, CDR2 SNEGSKA (reference sequence). This chain's CDR3 is CHSEDSIYEQYF. CDR3 coding DNA: TGCCATTCAGAGGACAGTATCTACGAGCAGTACTTC.

This clonotype was counted a few times. This chain links TRBV5-1 with TRBJ2-7, with D perhaps TRBD1 or TRBD2 (5 bases each). The CDR3 runs to 14 residues. Germline V gene sequence: CDR1 SGHRS, CDR2 YFSETQ. The V gene lost 4 bases and the J gene lost 0 bases, with 11 bases spanning the gap. The CDR3 sequence: CASSPNGGSYEQYF. CDR3 in DNA: TGCGCCAGCAGCCCAAATGGGGGCTCCTACGAGCAGTACTTC.

This clonotype was observed at least ten times. The V gene is TRBV10-3, the J gene TRBJ1-2, with D hard to call. CDR1 is ENHRY and CDR2 is SYGVKD in the germline V gene. There are 14 residues in the CDR3. V dropped 4 bases and J dropped 6 bases, with 15 bases sitting between them. The CDR3 DNA sequence: TGTGCCATCAGTGTGACGACGGCGGAGGATGGCTACACCTTC. Protein: CAISVTTAEDGYTF.

This clonotype has a count of ten or more. J is TRBJ2-5 and V is TRBV5-1; the D gene is possibly TRBD2 (6 bases). The ends were cut back, 0 bases at V and 1 base at J, with 7 bases in the middle. The CDR3 totals 14 residues. Germline V gives CDR1 SGHRS, CDR2 YFSETQ. The CDR3 is CASSLVLAQETQYF. CDR3 DNA sequence: TGCGCCAGCAGCTTGGTACTAGCCCAAGAGACCCAGTACTTC.

There are many counts of this clonotype. The J gene is TRBJ1-2, the V gene TRBV5-1; D is possibly TRBD1 (6 bases). CDR3 length: 15 amino acids. V was shortened by 4 bases and J by 2 bases, with 15 bases between the two germline ends. Germline CDR1 is SGHRS and CDR2 is YFSETQ. CDR3 residues: CASSRSPTGNYGYTF. The CDR3 nucleotides read TGCGCCAGCAGCCGCAGCCCGACAGGCAACTATGGCTACACCTTC.